These T cell receptor beta chains were read from a single sample in a study of cytomegalovirus exposure and HLA in healthy donors. Measured with immunoSEQ multiplex PCR; TCRdb has only the in-frame clones, and not every one. Of 120,000 or so clones detected, about 85% appear once; the ten largest clones hold about 4.2%. Sequences were obtained from PBMCs. These receptors originate from a young man in good health and CMV-seropositive. Each CDR3 is given with its conserved first and last residue. Fields, in order: J gene, D gene, V gene, CDR3 protein. The D gene is left open where the match is weak.

TRBJ1-2,-,TRBV5-6,CASLTTGTGGYTF
TRBJ2-1,-,TRBV21-1,CASSTRQYGGDNEQFF
TRBJ1-2,TRBD1,TRBV5-1,CASSLRTGRDNSYGYTF
TRBJ1-1,TRBD1,TRBV5-4,CASSPGGQGAEAFF
TRBJ1-2,-,TRBV18,CASSPQGYGYTF
TRBJ2-1,TRBD2,TRBV6-4,CASSRTSGGDYEQFF
TRBJ1-3,-,TRBV7-9,CASSHSREAGNTIYF
TRBJ2-6,-,TRBV4-1,CASSQGALSSGANVLTF
TRBJ2-1,TRBD2,TRBV6-4,CASSENRGGVDEQFF
TRBJ1-2,-,TRBV5-4,CASSFVDSYGYTF
TRBJ1-6,-,TRBV5-8,CASSLRGLETNSPLHF
TRBJ2-3,TRBD2,TRBV5-1,CASQQAWRGVGDTQYF
TRBJ2-7,-,TRBV19,CASSIQGNIGEQYF
TRBJ2-1,TRBD2,TRBV2,CASSPSGGRGEQFF
TRBJ2-2,TRBD1,TRBV2,CASSKGTGFGELFF
TRBJ2-7,TRBD1,TRBV2,CASVRDRGNEQYF
TRBJ2-1,-,TRBV10-3,CAISDDSRETPSYNEQFF
TRBJ1-2,-,TRBV6-1,CASTIGDGYTF
TRBJ1-3,-,TRBV6-1,CASYRNSGNTIYF
TRBJ2-7,-,TRBV15,CATSRDLDYEQYF
TRBJ2-3,TRBD2,TRBV6-1,CASSNLAGVVDTQYF
TRBJ1-5,TRBD1,TRBV5-8,CASGQGAGYSNQPQHF
TRBJ1-1,-,TRBV28,CASSLWGVEAFF
TRBJ2-2,-,TRBV5-5,CASSSLGAINTGELFF
TRBJ1-4,TRBD1,TRBV6-5,CASRKGGEDEKLFF
TRBJ2-2,-,TRBV10-3,CAIAGSNAGELFF
TRBJ2-3,TRBD1,TRBV5-1,CASSHGQGRFADTQYF
TRBJ1-1,-,TRBV28,CASRELGHSNTEAFF